This entry is about one T cell receptor (beta chain). Its target is not known. The junction departs from the called germline gene at one end, perhaps through a read error. CDR1 and CDR2 from the germline V gene are WSHSY and SAAADI. The CDR3 covers 14 residues. Combining a sample-barcoded 5' primer with a J-beta primer mix, a second PCR ran for roughly 6 to 11 cycles. TCRdb itself ran the 5' RACE reads through MiXCR, one entry per CDR3 protein. The sample has about 780,000 distinct CDR3 sequences, around 25% seen once. This sample stems from a study of blood T cells in healthy people across ages. Study-level findings and limits: Conclusively comparing naive with antigen-experienced cells was impossible with unsorted PBMCs.

The same sample was also used in a study of T cells of mothers and their children.

The rearrangement joins TRBV10-2 to TRBJ2-1; 9 nucleotides line up with TRBD2. This TCR was recovered from a boy between 5 and 17 years old in good health. Sequencing was performed on blood. CDR3 DNA sequence: TGCGCCAGCAAAACTAGCGGGCTACTTAATGAACAGTTCTTC. Its translation is CASKTSGLLNEQFF.